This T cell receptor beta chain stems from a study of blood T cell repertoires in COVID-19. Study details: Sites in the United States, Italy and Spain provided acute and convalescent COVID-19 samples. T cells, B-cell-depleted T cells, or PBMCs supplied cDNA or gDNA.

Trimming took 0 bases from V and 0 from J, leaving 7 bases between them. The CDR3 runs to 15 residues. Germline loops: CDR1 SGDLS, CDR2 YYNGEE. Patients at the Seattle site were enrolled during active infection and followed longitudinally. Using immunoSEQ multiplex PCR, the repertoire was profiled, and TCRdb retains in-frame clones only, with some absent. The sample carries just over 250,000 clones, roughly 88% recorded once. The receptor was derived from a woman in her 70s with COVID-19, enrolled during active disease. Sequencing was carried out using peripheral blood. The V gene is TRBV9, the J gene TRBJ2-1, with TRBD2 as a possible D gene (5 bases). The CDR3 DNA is TGTGCCAGCAGCGTAGGGGCGGGCTCCTACAATGAGCAGTTCTTC. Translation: CASSVGAGSYNEQFF.